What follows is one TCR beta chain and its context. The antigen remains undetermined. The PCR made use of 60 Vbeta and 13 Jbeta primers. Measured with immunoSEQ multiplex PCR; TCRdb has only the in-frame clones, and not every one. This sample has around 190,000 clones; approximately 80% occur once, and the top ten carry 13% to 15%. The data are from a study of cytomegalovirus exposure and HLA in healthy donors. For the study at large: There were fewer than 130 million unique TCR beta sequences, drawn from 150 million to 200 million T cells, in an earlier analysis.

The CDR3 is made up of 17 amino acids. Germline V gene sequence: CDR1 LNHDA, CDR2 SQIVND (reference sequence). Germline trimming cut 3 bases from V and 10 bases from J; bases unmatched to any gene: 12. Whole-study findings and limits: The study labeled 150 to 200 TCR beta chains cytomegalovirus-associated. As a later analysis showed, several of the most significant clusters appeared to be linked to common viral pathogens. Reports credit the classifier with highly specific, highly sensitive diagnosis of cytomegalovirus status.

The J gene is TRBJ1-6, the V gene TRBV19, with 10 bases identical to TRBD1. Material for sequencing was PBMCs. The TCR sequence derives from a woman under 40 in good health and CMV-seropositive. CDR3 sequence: CASSIRGDRGLRSPLHF. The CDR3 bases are TGTGCCAGTAGTATCCGAGGGGACAGGGGATTAAGGTCACCCCTCCACTTT.